This paragraph covers one TCR beta chain sequence. The data originate from a study of blood T cell repertoires in COVID-19. In the study overall: PBMCs, B-cell-depleted T cells, or T cells provided the cDNA or gDNA that made up the material.

Germline CDR1 and CDR2: LNHNV and YYDKDF (reference sequence). The CDR3 has 15 residues. The V and J ends lost 1 base and 3 bases respectively, with 13 bases between them. Original processing methods: From reference gene primer amplification, estimates of nucleated cell counts were derived. Assay used: immunoSEQ multiplex PCR; TCRdb lists only in-frame clones, some missing. V, J and clone size reflect that table, while D and trimming were determined from the DNA. The sample includes about 210,000 clones, around 88% of them seen just once. The sequencing input was peripheral blood. The TCR comes from a woman aged 45-60 years with acute or convalescent COVID-19. V is TRBV15 and J is TRBJ2-7; weak D call: TRBD1 (6 bases). Here the CDR3 reads CATSRGTGLLYEQYF. DNA of the CDR3: TGTGCCACCAGCAGAGGTACAGGGCTCCTCTACGAGCAGTACTTC.